This T cell receptor (beta chain) was found in a study of T cell responses to AZD1222 COVID-19 vaccine (dated by TCRdb to about 2021). Regarding the research as a whole: Because spike-specific TCR depth and breadth did not differ between the two schedules, AZD1222 recipients who got a second dose at roughly 4 weeks were pooled with those who got a second dose at roughly 12 weeks. Trial participants were enrolled by age into 18-55, 56-69 and 70-plus year subgroups, with roughly 160, 29 and 62 TCR-sequenced participants respectively. TCR sequencing covered about 230 trial participants: about 210 given two doses of AZD1222 and 26 given two doses of MenACWY control vaccine. Study-wide conclusions, independent of this receptor: The 56-69-year group was small, and its depth increase did not reach significance, likely because of low power. Spike-specific TCR breadth and depth rose significantly after two AZD1222 doses compared with day 0 and with MenACWY recipients. Conclusions about previously exposed vaccinees are limited, since just five to seven AZD1222 recipients were seropositive for SARS-CoV-2 at baseline. Reportedly, close to half of the unique spike-specific TCRs recognized epitopes lying outside the regions that are mutated in the B.1.351 and B.1.1.7 variants. No day 14 peak-response samples were available, so repertoires were characterized only after the peak T cell response. Participants were mostly white British and included more females than males, and it was suggested by the authors that clonal diversity may have been underestimated. CD4 TCRs associated with the vaccine covered the entire spike protein, and the dominant responses were in regions 160-218 and 743-854.

The time point label here, explained by the study, means: baseline before first vaccination. Samples from vaccinated people were obtained from the UK trials COV001 and COV002, which included a single-blind randomized controlled phase 2/3 trial of AZD1222 (ChAdOx1 nCoV-19) in healthy adults. Trial participant PBMC samples were collected at day 0 and day 28 after the second dose for TCRbeta chain sequencing. The CDR3 regions of human TCRbeta chains were subjected to immunosequencing. Processing in the source paper ran as follows. Repertoire TCRs were checked for matches against a reference library of SARS-CoV-2-specific TCRs that had been generated using the MIRA antigen-specificity platform. Breadth was defined as the fraction of unique TCRs that were SARS-CoV-2-associated, and depth was defined as the fraction of total T cells that were SARS-CoV-2-associated. Using the MIRA data, each spike-specific TCR was mapped to the spike region that the TCR reacts to and placed in a CD4 or CD8 class. Log10-transformed breadth and depth values were compared by one-way ANOVA with Sidak's multiple comparisons tests. TCRdb carries this immuneACCESS record with in-frame sequences only. Its versions omit some clonotypes, under half of them owing to an unresolved V gene in the studies checked, with the rest unexplained. V and J calls and clone size are given by that table; D and trimming were obtained from the DNA. The sample records around 99,000 clones, about 93% of which are singletons. The ten largest make up approximately 22% of the sample.

With regard to this clone: Its antigen remains undetermined. Base qualities are not at hand, and no much larger clone is one base apart.

CDR1 MDHEN and CDR2 SYDVKM were looked up in the germline V gene. The germline V end is reduced by 5 bases and the J end by 4 bases; junction bases left unmatched: 16. The CDR3 starts with the cysteine, ends with the phenylalanine, and has 17 residues. Of all the DNA, just the CDR3 is kept, 51 bases in frame from base 1. This receptor was identified in an adult in good health. The rearrangement joined TRBV28 to TRBJ1-1; 7 of the junction bases match TRBD1. The sample here was peripheral blood, taken on day 0 of AZD1222 vaccination. The CDR3 here reads CASSVGWDRRRSTEAFF. The nucleotide sequence is given as TGTGCCAGCAGTGTGGGGTGGGACAGACGCCGTTCCACTGAAGCTTTCTTT. Reference TRBV28 and TRBJ1-1 genes cover what lies past the CDR3, so the full variable domain is DVKVTQSSRYLVKRTGEKVFLECVQDMDHENMFWYRQDPGLGLRLIYFSYDVKMKEKGDIPEGYSVSREKKERFSLILESASTNQTSMYLCASSVGWDRRRSTEAFFGQGTRLTVV.